This TCR beta chain comes out of a study of OX40 agonist ivuxolimab in advanced cancers. As for the study in general: Participants averaged approximately 60 years of age (range roughly 23 to 90) and were over 75% male. Therapy given before enrollment (anti-PD-1, anti-PD-L1 or anti-CTLA-4) was allowed, and 40% to 45% had some. Regarding the study as a whole: Dosing at 0.1 to 3.0 mg/kg was accompanied by clonal expansion of CD4+ and CD8+ blood T cells by week 6. Relative to CD4+ cells, CD8+ T cells on average had more expanded clones.

There are 14 residues in the CDR3. From germline, CDR1 is KGHSH and CDR2 LQKENI. J lost 1 base, V lost 6 bases, and 5 bases had no gene match. As to this clone: Its specificity is not known.

Libraries were prepared by immunoSEQ multiplex PCR; TCRdb keeps only in-frame clonotypes and omits some of them. This sample carries 150,000 to 170,000 clones, roughly 94% of them seen once, and the ten largest clones take about 0.33%. Here the sequenced sample was CD4+ or CD8+ T cells sorted from blood, taken in a trial of the OX40 agonist ivuxolimab. The J gene is TRBJ2-7, the V gene TRBV18, with TRBD2 matching over 8 bases. This clonotype originated in an adult with an advanced solid tumor such as melanoma, head and neck, liver or kidney cancer. CDR3 sequence (DNA): TGTGCCAGCTCCCCAAGACTAGCGTCCTACGAGCAGTACTTC. It encodes CASSPRLASYEQYF.